This is a list of T cell receptor beta chains from one sample in a study of T and B cells in COVID-19 patients. In TCRdb, the multiplex PCR reads were re-called with MiXCR into one record per CDR3 protein. The data contain 20,000 to 25,000 distinct CDR3 sequences, over 25% of them singletons. Sequencing was done on a sample of blood. These receptors were taken from a human donor who had recovered from COVID-19. CDR3s include the opening cysteine and the closing phenylalanine or tryptophan. The order of the fields is D gene, J gene, clone size, V gene, CDR3 protein, CDR3 DNA. D genes are given only for firm matches. Clone size is not always given. Where it is, it says once, few, many or a class for expanded clones.

D gene: -; J gene: TRBJ1-1; clone size: few; V gene: TRBV6-2/TRBV6-3; CDR3 protein: CASKMNTEAFF; CDR3 DNA: TGTGCCAGTAAAATGAACACTGAAGCTTTCTTT
D gene: -; J gene: TRBJ2-1; clone size: few; V gene: TRBV5-1; CDR3 protein: CASSGGQRSINEQFF; CDR3 DNA: TGCGCCAGCAGCGGAGGACAGCGGAGCATCAATGAGCAGTTCTTC
D gene: -; J gene: TRBJ2-5; clone size: -; V gene: TRBV12-3/TRBV12-4; CDR3 protein: CASRAGTVMTQYF; CDR3 DNA: TGTGCCAGCAGGGCCGGGACGGTGATGACCCAGTACTTC
D gene: TRBD1; J gene: TRBJ2-5; clone size: medium-sized; V gene: TRBV30; CDR3 protein: CAWSPETGETQYF; CDR3 DNA: TGTGCCTGGAGTCCCGAGACAGGGGAGACCCAGTACTTC
D gene: TRBD1; J gene: TRBJ1-5; clone size: -; V gene: TRBV12-3/TRBV12-4; CDR3 protein: CASSPGTARQPQHF; CDR3 DNA: TGTGCCAGCAGCCCCGGGACAGCTCGTCAGCCCCAGCATTTT
D gene: -; J gene: TRBJ1-4; clone size: -; V gene: TRBV7-9; CDR3 protein: CASSPRGVREKLFF; CDR3 DNA: TGTGCCAGCAGCCCCCGGGGGGTGCGAGAAAAACTGTTTTTT
D gene: -; J gene: TRBJ2-3; clone size: few; V gene: TRBV5-1; CDR3 protein: CASMQGTSTDTQYF; CDR3 DNA: TGCGCCAGCATGCAGGGGACTAGCACAGATACGCAGTATTTT
D gene: -; J gene: TRBJ2-2; clone size: few; V gene: TRBV5-1; CDR3 protein: CASRQTNTGELFF; CDR3 DNA: TGCGCCAGCAGACAGACCAACACCGGGGAGCTGTTTTTT
D gene: -; J gene: TRBJ2-3; clone size: many; V gene: TRBV19; CDR3 protein: CASSARGGTDTQYF; CDR3 DNA: TGTGCCAGTAGCGCCAGGGGTGGCACAGATACGCAGTATTTT
D gene: -; J gene: TRBJ1-5; clone size: -; V gene: TRBV6-1; CDR3 protein: CASSEIGGWSNQPQHF; CDR3 DNA: TGTGCCAGCAGTGAAATTGGTGGTTGGAGCAATCAGCCCCAGCATTTT
D gene: TRBD1; J gene: TRBJ2-1; clone size: -; V gene: TRBV24-1; CDR3 protein: CATSDQPAGTGFNEQFF; CDR3 DNA: TGTGCCACCAGTGATCAACCGGCCGGGACAGGGTTCAATGAGCAGTTCTTC
D gene: -; J gene: TRBJ1-6; clone size: -; V gene: TRBV20-1; CDR3 protein: CSASDHPNSPLHF; CDR3 DNA: TGCAGTGCTAGTGATCACCCTAATTCACCCCTCCACTTT
D gene: TRBD1; J gene: TRBJ2-6; clone size: -; V gene: TRBV5-6; CDR3 protein: CASSLVGRGHGANVLTF; CDR3 DNA: TGTGCCAGCAGCTTGGTTGGCAGGGGGCATGGGGCCAACGTCCTGACCTTC
D gene: TRBD1; J gene: TRBJ1-4; clone size: few; V gene: TRBV6-5; CDR3 protein: CASSREEGTGTEKLFF; CDR3 DNA: TGTGCCAGCAGCAGAGAAGAGGGGACAGGGACTGAAAAACTGTTTTTT